This T cell receptor beta chain was profiled in a study of blood T cells in healthy people across ages. Findings and caveats of the study: Naive CD4+ cells and diversity were both higher in long-lived donors than in aged donors.

CDR1 is MDHEN, CDR2 SYDVKM, per germline. This CDR3 contains 15 residues. V lost 2 bases and J lost 2, with 11 bases in between. Comments on this clonotype: The antigen remains unidentified.

A second PCR of about 6 to 11 cycles used a sample-barcoded 5' primer and a J-beta primer mix. TCRdb processed the 5' RACE reads anew with MiXCR; each CDR3 protein has one entry. This table has some 1,800,000 distinct CDR3 sequences, about 39% appearing once. Sequencing used blood. This chain uses TRBV28 with TRBJ2-3; D ambiguous. The TCR was taken from a human donor in good health. This chain's CDR3 is CASSLGGTHTDTQYF. The CDR3 nucleotides are TGTGCCAGCAGTTTAGGCGGAACCCACACAGATACGCAGTATTTT.